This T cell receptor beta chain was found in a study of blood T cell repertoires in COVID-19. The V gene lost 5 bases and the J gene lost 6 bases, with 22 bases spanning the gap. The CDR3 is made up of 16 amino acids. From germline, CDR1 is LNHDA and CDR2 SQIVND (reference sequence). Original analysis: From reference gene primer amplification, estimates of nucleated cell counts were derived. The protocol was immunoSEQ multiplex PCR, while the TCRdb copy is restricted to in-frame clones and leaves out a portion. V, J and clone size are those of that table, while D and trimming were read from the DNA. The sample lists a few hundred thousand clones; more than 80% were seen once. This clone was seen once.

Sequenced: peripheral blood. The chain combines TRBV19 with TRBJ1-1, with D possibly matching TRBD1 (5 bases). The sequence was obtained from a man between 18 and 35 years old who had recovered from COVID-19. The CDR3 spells CASSVSRRTLNAEAFF. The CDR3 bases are TGTGCCAGTAGTGTTTCTCGAAGGACATTAAATGCTGAAGCTTTCTTT. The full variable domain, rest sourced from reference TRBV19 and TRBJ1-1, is DGGITQSPKYLFRKEGQNVTLSCEQNLNHDAMYWYRQDPGQGLRLIYYSQIVNDFQKGDIAEGYSVSREKKESFPLTVTSAQKNPTAFYLCASSVSRRTLNAEAFFGQGTRLTVV.